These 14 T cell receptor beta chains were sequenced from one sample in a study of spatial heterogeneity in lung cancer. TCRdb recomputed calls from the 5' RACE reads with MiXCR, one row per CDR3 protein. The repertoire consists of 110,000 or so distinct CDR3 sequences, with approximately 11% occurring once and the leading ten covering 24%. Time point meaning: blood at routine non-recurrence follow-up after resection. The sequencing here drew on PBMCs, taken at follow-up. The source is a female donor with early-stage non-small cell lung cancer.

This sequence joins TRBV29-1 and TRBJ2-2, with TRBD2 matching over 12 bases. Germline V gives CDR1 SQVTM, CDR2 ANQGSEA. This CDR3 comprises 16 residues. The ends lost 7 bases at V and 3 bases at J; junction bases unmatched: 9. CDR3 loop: CSAELAGGIHTGELFF. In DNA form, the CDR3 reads TGCAGCGCCGAACTAGCGGGAGGAATACACACCGGGGAGCTGTTTTTT.

The CDR3 DNA sequence: TGTGCCAGCAGTGATACCAATGAGCAGTTCTTC. It yields the protein CASSDTNEQFF. The genes are TRBV9 and TRBJ2-1; D call uncertain. The germline CDR1 and CDR2 sequences are SGDLS and YYNGEE. The V end lost 5 bases, the J end lost 6 bases, and 6 bases lay between the germline ends. The CDR3 totals 11 residues.

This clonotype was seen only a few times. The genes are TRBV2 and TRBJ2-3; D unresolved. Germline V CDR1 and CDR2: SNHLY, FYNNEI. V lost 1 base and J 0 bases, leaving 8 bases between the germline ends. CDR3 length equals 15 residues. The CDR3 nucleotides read TGTGCCAGCAGTGAAGGGACGGCGAGCACAGATACGCAGTATTTT. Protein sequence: CASSEGTASTDTQYF.

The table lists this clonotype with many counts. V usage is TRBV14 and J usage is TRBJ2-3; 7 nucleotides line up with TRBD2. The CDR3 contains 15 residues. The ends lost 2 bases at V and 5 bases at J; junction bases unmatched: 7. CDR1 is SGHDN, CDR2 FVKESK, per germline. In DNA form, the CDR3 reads TGTGCCAGCAGCCAAAAGCTAGCGGCATTAGATACGCAGTATTTT. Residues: CASSQKLAALDTQYF.

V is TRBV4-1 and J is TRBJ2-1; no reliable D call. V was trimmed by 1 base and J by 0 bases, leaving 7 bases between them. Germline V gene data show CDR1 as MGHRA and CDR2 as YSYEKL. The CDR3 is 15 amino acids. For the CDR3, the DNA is TGCGCCAGCAGCCAAGGGTCTATCTCCTACAATGAGCAGTTCTTC. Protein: CASSQGSISYNEQFF.

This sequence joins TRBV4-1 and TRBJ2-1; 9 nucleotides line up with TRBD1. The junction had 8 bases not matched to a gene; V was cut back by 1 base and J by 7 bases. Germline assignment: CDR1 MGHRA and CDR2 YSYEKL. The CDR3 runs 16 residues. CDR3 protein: CASSQVSQGARNEQFF. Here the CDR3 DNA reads TGCGCCAGCAGCCAAGTCTCACAGGGGGCGCGAAATGAGCAGTTCTTC.

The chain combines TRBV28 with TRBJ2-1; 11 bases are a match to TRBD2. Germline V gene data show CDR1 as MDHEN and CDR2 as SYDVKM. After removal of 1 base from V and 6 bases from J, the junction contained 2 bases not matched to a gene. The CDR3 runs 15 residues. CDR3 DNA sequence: TGTGCCAGCAGTTTATCTAGCGGGAGGTTCAATGAGCAGTTCTTC. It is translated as CASSLSSGRFNEQFF.

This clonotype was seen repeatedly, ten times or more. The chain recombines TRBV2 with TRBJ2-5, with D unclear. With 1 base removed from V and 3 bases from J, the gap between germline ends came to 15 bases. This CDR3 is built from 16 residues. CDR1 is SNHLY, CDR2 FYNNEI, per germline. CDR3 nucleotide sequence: TGTGCCAGCAGTGAAGAGGATGTTGGTATAAAAGAGACCCAGTACTTC. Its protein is CASSEEDVGIKETQYF.

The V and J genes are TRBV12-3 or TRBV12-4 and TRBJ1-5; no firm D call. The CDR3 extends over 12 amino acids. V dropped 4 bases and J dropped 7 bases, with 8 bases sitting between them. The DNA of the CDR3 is TGTGCCAGCAGTTCGACGCGGCAGCCCCAGCATTTT. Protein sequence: CASSSTRQPQHF.

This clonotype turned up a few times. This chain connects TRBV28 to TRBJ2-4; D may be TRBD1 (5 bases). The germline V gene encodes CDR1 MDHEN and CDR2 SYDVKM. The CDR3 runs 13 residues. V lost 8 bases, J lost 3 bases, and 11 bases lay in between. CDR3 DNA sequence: TGTGCCAGCCAGGACAACAACAAAAACATTCAGTACTTC. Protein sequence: CASQDNNKNIQYF. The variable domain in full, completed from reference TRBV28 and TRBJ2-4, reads DVKVTQSSRYLVKRTGEKVFLECVQDMDHENMFWYRQDPGLGLRLIYFSYDVKMKEKGDIPEGYSVSREKKERFSLILESASTNQTSMYLCASQDNNKNIQYFGAGTRLSVL.

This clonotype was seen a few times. DNA for the CDR3: TGTGCCAGCAGCGTATCCCTTGGAGGACTAGCAAATGAGCAGTTCTTC. The encoded protein is CASSVSLGGLANEQFF. The V call is TRBV9, the J call TRBJ2-1, with 8 bases that match TRBD2. Per germline, CDR1 SGDLS and CDR2 YYNGEE. The CDR3 totals 16 residues. With 1 base clipped from V and 7 bases from J, the junction kept 10 bases outside the gene matches. Complete variable domain (other parts from reference TRBV9 and TRBJ2-1): DSGVTQTPKHLITATGQRVTLRCSPRSGDLSVYWYQQSLDQGLQFLIQYYNGEERAKGNILERFSAQQFPDLHSELNLSSLELGDSALYFCASSVSLGGLANEQFFGPGTRLTVL.

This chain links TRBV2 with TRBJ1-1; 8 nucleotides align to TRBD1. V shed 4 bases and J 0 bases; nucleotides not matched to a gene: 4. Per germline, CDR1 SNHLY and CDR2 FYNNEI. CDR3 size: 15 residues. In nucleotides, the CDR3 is TGTGCCAGCAGTGGGACAGGGACCATGAACACTGAAGCTTTCTTT. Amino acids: CASSGTGTMNTEAFF.

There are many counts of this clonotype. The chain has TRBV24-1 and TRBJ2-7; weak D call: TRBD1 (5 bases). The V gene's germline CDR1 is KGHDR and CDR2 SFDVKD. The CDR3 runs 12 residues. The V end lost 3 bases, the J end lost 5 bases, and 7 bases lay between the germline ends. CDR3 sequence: CATSDKGDEQYV. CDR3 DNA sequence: TGTGCCACCAGTGATAAAGGGGACGAGCAGTACGTC.

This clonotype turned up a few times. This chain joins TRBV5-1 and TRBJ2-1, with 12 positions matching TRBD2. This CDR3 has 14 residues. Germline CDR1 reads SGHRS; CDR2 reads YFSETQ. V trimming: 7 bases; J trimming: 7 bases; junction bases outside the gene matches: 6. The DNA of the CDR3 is TGCGCCAGCGACCTTGGACTAGCGGGAAATGAGCAGTTCTTC. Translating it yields CASDLGLAGNEQFF.